Shown below are 3 T cell receptor beta chains from a single sample sequenced in a study of T-cell reconstitution after alpha-beta-depleted transplantation in children. Preparing the TCRbeta library involved the use of unique molecular identifiers. TCRdb reanalysed the PCR reads using MiXCR and keeps one entry per CDR3 protein. This sample has about 600,000 distinct CDR3 sequences; roughly 24% occur once, and the top ten carry 14%. Sequencing used PBMCs, mostly from graft donor cells, obtained 360 days after TCRalphabeta/CD19-depleted stem cell transplant. These receptor sequences come from a boy under three years old who had a stem cell transplant for acute myeloid leukemia, so the T cells may come from the graft donor.

This clonotype was counted a few times. The chain combines TRBV11-2 with TRBJ2-3; D gene unclear. V was pared by 4 bases and J by 6 bases, with 8 bases between. Per the germline V gene, CDR1 is SGHAT and CDR2 is FQNNGV. The CDR3 has 12 amino acids. The CDR3 sequence: CASSSKSDTQYF. The CDR3 DNA reads TGTGCCAGCAGCTCGAAAAGTGATACGCAGTATTTT.

The chain has TRBV20-1 and TRBJ2-3; the match to TRBD2 covers 9 bases. Germline V gene data show CDR1 as DFQATT and CDR2 as SNEGSKA (reference sequence). V shed 5 bases and J 8 bases; nucleotides not matched to a gene: 14. The CDR3 contains 15 residues. CDR3 in DNA: TGCAGTGCTCCCCCCTTTGCGGGGGGGACGGGTACGCAGTATTTT. Translation: CSAPPFAGGTGTQYF.

The chain combines TRBV20-1 with TRBJ1-5, with D perhaps matching TRBD1 (6 bases). CDR1 is DFQATT and CDR2 is SNEGSKA in the germline V gene (reference sequence). Trimming removed 5 bases from V and 1 base from J, with 12 bases in between. The CDR3 is made up of 14 amino acids. The CDR3 DNA follows: TGCAGTGCTTCGGGACACCTGAGCAATCAGCCCCAGCATTTT. Protein sequence: CSASGHLSNQPQHF.